The following is a T cell receptor beta chain sequence with its context. This clonotype was seen more than once but under ten times. Its antigen specificity is not known. Within one base of it there is no much larger clone, and no base qualities were kept. All patients had node-negative disease on CT and PET/CT, and none had a history of other malignancies or prior chemotherapy or radiotherapy. Approximately 6 milliliters of peripheral venous blood were drawn into EDTA tubes at each of two time points. PBMCs were isolated by Ficoll-Paque Plus density-gradient centrifugation. Right after collection, samples were kept at -80 degrees C until analysis. The TCR beta CDR3 region was amplified from genomic DNA by two rounds of multiplex PCR. In the first PCR round, primers specific to each TRBV and TRBJ gene were used, and the primer sequences were filed in Chinese patent CN105087789A. Universal primers were used in the second round of PCR. The Roche High Pure PCR Template Preparation Kit was used to extract genomic DNA from frozen PBMCs. Paired-end sequencing with 151 bp reads was performed on the libraries using an Illumina HiSeq 3000. Processing in the source paper ran as follows. CutAdapt was used to discard raw reads that did not contain the multiplex PCR primer sequences. PEAR was used to merge high-quality paired reads into contigs. TRB V, D and J gene segments were assigned to each contig with MiXCR by alignment to reference sequences. CDR3 sequences were clustered by base quality and sequence similarity to remove sequencing errors. Shannon entropy, normalized by the natural log of the productive TCR sequence number, served as the measure of diversity. Clonality was computed as one minus the ratio of Shannon entropy to the natural log of the number of unique clonotypes. Using the Youden index from ROC curves, the researchers picked the repertoire-metric cut-offs for progression-free survival, and all analyses were carried out in R 3.5.3. TCRdb cleaned the public reads at Q25 with fastp, built clones with MiXCR and kept in-frame beta chains. Rows with one shared CDR3 protein collapse into an entry with the most common genes and DNA. It is TCRdb's table, rather than the study itself, that gives the V and J calls and clone size. This sample lists fewer than 25,000 distinct CDR3 sequences; around 45% were detected once. The ten largest make up approximately 33% of the sample.

These data originate in a study of prognosis after radiotherapy for stage I lung cancer (dated by TCRdb to the early 2020s). A note on the overall study: Around 19 stage I NSCLC patients were enrolled in Nanjing, China, between 2018 and 2019. Image-guided IMRT or VMAT was used to deliver SBRT in 3 to 5 fractions at a biologically effective dose of at least 100 Gy. About five patients had oligometastatic NSCLC after surgical resection of the primary tumor, and about 15 had newly diagnosed primary stage I lung tumors. A total of 40 or so blood samples from some 19 patients were sequenced, with one sample obtained before and one obtained after SBRT for each patient. Concurrent therapy was not administered to any patient alongside SBRT. This study profiled peripheral blood TCR beta repertoires from stage I NSCLC patients before and after stereotactic body radiotherapy and linked the repertoires to distant failure. Distant metastases were developed by four of the 19 patients after SBRT, at a median of around seven months, whereas no significant progression was observed in the other 15 patients. Squamous cell carcinoma histology was identified in 7 or 8 patients, and adenocarcinoma histology was identified in roughly eleven patients. All patients were considered medically inoperable, owing to comorbidities in 11 to 12 and refusal of surgery in seven or eight. The cohort was made up of about 13 men and about 6 women, with a median age of about 74 years and an age range of roughly 50 to 85 years. The research as a whole found: The study was limited by its small cohort and short follow-up, and the findings require independent validation. Post-SBRT Shannon entropy and its change from baseline were lower in patients who developed distant metastases; baseline Shannon entropy was not associated with metastases. Whether the expanded TCR clones were tumor-specific was not determined. No adjustment for multiple comparisons was applied to any of the reported P values. Unique TCR clone counts fell after SBRT (median approximately 9,900 before versus roughly 6,200 after; Wilcoxon paired P=0.011). Differences in TRBV and TRBJ usage frequencies by metastasis status were reportedly observed in two V genes at baseline and in several V and two J genes after SBRT.

This receptor was identified in a donor over 45 with non-small cell lung cancer. This specimen consisted of PBMCs, obtained before or after stereotactic body radiation therapy (not recorded which).

The encoded CDR3 is CASSLGQGKNTEAFF. The DNA sequence is as follows: TGTGCCAGCAGCCTCGGACAGGGGAAGAACACTGAAGCTTTCTTT. The sequence joins TRBV5-4 to TRBJ1-1, and 9 junctional nucleotides match TRBD1. Unmatched junction bases come to 5, with V trimmed by 4 bases and J by 1 base. The CDR3 runs 15 residues from the cysteine to the phenylalanine. Just CDR3 DNA is preserved here, 45 bases in frame from base 1. From a lookup of the germline V gene (reference sequence), CDR1 and CDR2 are SGHNT and YYREEE.